The source of this TCR beta chain is a study of blood T cells in healthy people across ages. Germline CDR1 reads SGHVS; CDR2 reads FNYEAQ. The CDR3 loop spans 16 amino acids. V shed 7 bases and J shed 11 bases, with 29 bases lying between them. In this sample, this clonotype turned up a few times. A second PCR of 7 to 11 cycles used a sample-barcoded 5' primer and a J-beta primer mix. TCRdb itself ran the 5' RACE reads through MiXCR, one entry per CDR3 protein. This table has roughly 1.6 million distinct CDR3 sequences, about 35% appearing once. This clonotype was obtained from a woman in her 30s in good health. The gene calls are TRBV7-6 and TRBJ2-5; D is possibly TRBD2 (7 bases). Source material: blood. In nucleotides, the CDR3 is TGTGCCAGCACCAGGGGTGGGGGGGGACCCTACAATGGGCAGTACTTC. Translation gives CASTRGGGGPYNGQYF.